The clone carrying this TCR beta chain was recorded a few times. Its antigen is as yet unknown. Samples came from axillary lymph nodes draining the breast cancer. These data are taken from a study of breast tumors, draining lymph nodes, adjacent tissues. Via MiXCR, TCRdb re-called the multiplex PCR reads, giving one row per CDR3 protein. The sample includes 85,000 to 120,000 distinct CDR3 sequences, roughly 29% of them seen just once. The germline V gene has CDR1 SGDLS and CDR2 YYNGEE. Trimming left V 0 bases short and J 5 bases short, with 12 bases between. The CDR3 loop spans 15 amino acids. Study observations and caveats: Most tumor T cells seemingly derive from lymph node, then expand in tumor. Compared with basal-like, luminal-like tumors shared significantly more repertoire with nontumor tissue. Data only fit, rather than demonstrated, lymph node origin of most tumor T cells. Tumors had less TCR diversity than lymph nodes, more than nontumor tissue.

Sequences were obtained from axillary lymph node tissue. The genes are TRBV9 and TRBJ2-4, with D possibly matching TRBD2 (6 bases). This clonotype was obtained from a female donor with breast cancer. Some clones in this sample may be carry-over from other donors' samples. The CDR3 loop is CASSVDGSGENIQYF. Written as DNA, the CDR3 is TGTGCCAGCAGCGTAGACGGGAGTGGGGAAAACATTCAGTACTTC. The full variable domain, completed using reference TRBV9 and TRBJ2-4, is DSGVTQTPKHLITATGQRVTLRCSPRSGDLSVYWYQQSLDQGLQFLIQYYNGEERAKGNILERFSAQQFPDLHSELNLSSLELGDSALYFCASSVDGSGENIQYFGAGTRLSVL.